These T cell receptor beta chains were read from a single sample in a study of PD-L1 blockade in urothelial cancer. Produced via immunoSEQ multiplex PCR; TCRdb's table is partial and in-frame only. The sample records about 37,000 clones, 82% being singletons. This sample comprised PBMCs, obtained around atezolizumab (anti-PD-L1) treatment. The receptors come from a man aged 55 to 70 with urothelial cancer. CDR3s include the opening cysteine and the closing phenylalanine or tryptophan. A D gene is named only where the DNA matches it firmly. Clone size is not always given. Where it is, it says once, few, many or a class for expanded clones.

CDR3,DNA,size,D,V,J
CASSLTGMEASYGYTF,TGTGCCAGCAGTTTGACAGGGATGGAAGCAAGCTATGGCTACACCTTC,-,TRBD1,TRBV27,TRBJ1-2
CASSSHRGDDF,TGTGCCAGCAGCTCGCACAGGGGGGATGACTTC,-,-,TRBV21-1,TRBJ2-7
CASMRTGDNSPLHF,TGTGCCAGCATGAGGACAGGGGATAATTCACCCCTCCACTTT,few,TRBD1,TRBV2,TRBJ1-6
CAISVSGSGNTIYF,TGTGCCATCAGTGTCTCAGGCTCGGGAAACACCATATATTTT,-,-,TRBV10-3,TRBJ1-3
CASSLRDSYPTGELFF,TGTGCCAGCAGCTTAAGGGACAGCTACCCCACCGGGGAGCTGTTTTTT,-,TRBD1,TRBV11-1,TRBJ2-2
CASSIDWVHRDRPTFYTF,TGTGCCAGTAGTATAGATTGGGTTCACAGGGACCGCCCAACCTTCTACACCTTC,-,-,TRBV19,TRBJ1-2
CASSEGQGGTGNTIYF,TGTGCCAGCAGTGAAGGACAGGGGGGAACTGGAAACACCATATATTTT,once,TRBD1,TRBV28,TRBJ1-3
CAHTEVRFIPGELFF,TGTGCCCACACGGAGGTAAGGTTCATCCCCGGGGAGCTGTTTTTT,-,-,TRBV2,TRBJ2-2
CASSFRQGASGTDTQYF,TGTGCCAGCAGCTTCCGGCAGGGGGCCTCTGGCACAGATACGCAGTATTTT,-,TRBD1,TRBV7-2,TRBJ2-3
CASSTRTSGGWEQFF,TGTGCCAGCAGCACGCGGACTAGCGGGGGTTGGGAGCAGTTCTTC,-,TRBD2,TRBV7-8,TRBJ2-1
CASRLGGGRDQPQHF,TGTGCCAGCCGACTCGGGGGTGGTCGCGATCAGCCCCAGCATTTT,once,-,TRBV6-1,TRBJ1-5
CASSVSGNSNQPQHF,TGTGCCAGCAGTGTTTCAGGAAACAGCAATCAGCCCCAGCATTTT,-,-,TRBV2,TRBJ1-5
CASRETGGEEVGELFF,TGTGCCAGCAGGGAAACAGGGGGCGAGGAAGTCGGGGAGCTGTTTTTT,once,TRBD1,TRBV6-1,TRBJ2-2
CASRPPRGVNTEAFF,TGTGCCAGCAGACCTCCTCGGGGGGTGAACACTGAAGCTTTCTTT,-,-,TRBV28,TRBJ1-1
CASTAMGGSDEQYF,TGTGCCAGCACCGCGATGGGGGGGAGCGACGAGCAGTACTTC,-,TRBD2,TRBV2,TRBJ2-7
CASSTQRGRYQETQYF,TGTGCCAGCAGTACCCAGCGGGGGAGGTACCAAGAGACCCAGTACTTC,-,TRBD2,TRBV6-6,TRBJ2-5
CASRPTGASNQPQHF,TGTGCCAGCAGACCGACAGGGGCAAGCAATCAGCCCCAGCATTTT,-,TRBD1,TRBV6-6,TRBJ1-5
CASSADGNSYEQYF,TGTGCCAGCAGCGCGGACGGGAACTCCTACGAGCAGTACTTC,-,-,TRBV13,TRBJ2-7
CASSPTGYNEQFF,TGTGCCAGCAGCCCGACAGGGTACAATGAGCAGTTCTTC,-,TRBD1,TRBV27,TRBJ2-1
CAWTRQPYGYTF,TGTGCCTGGACTAGGCAGCCCTATGGCTACACCTTC,-,-,TRBV30,TRBJ1-2
CASSLGQSTDTQYF,TGTGCCAGCAGCTTAGGACAGAGCACAGATACGCAGTATTTT,-,-,TRBV11-2,TRBJ2-3
CASAYGYTEAFF,TGTGCCAGCGCCTACGGGTACACTGAAGCTTTCTTT,-,-,TRBV6-1,TRBJ1-1
CASSQALTGGNTEAFF,TGTGCCAGCAGCCAAGCGTTAACAGGGGGCAACACTGAAGCTTTCTTT,once,TRBD1,TRBV4-2,TRBJ1-1
CASSFGTGRETQYF,TGCGCCAGCAGCTTCGGGACAGGGCGGGAGACCCAGTACTTC,few,TRBD1,TRBV5-1,TRBJ2-5
CASSFTGTYGYTF,TGCGCCAGCAGCTTTACAGGGACCTATGGCTACACCTTC,-,-,TRBV5-1,TRBJ1-2
CASSDQGSGSSPLHF,TGTGCCAGCAGTGATCAGGGGTCAGGTAGTTCACCCCTCCACTTT,-,-,TRBV6-1,TRBJ1-6
CASSVELAGANTQYF,TGTGCCAGCAGCGTTGAACTAGCGGGGGCCAATACGCAGTATTTT,-,TRBD2,TRBV9,TRBJ2-3
CASSTTSRHYNSPLHF,TGTGCCAGTAGTACTACCAGCAGGCATTATAATTCACCCCTCCACTTT,-,-,TRBV19,TRBJ1-6
CASSLESSINYEQYF,TGCGCCAGCAGCTTGGAGTCTAGCATTAACTACGAGCAGTACTTC,-,-,TRBV5-1,TRBJ2-7
CASSDVADREAGTQETQYF,TGTGCCAGCAGTGACGTAGCGGACAGAGAAGCGGGGACCCAAGAGACCCAGTACTTC,-,-,TRBV28,TRBJ2-5
CASSEGTSGGLETQYF,TGTGCCAGCAGTGAGGGGACTAGCGGGGGCCTGGAGACCCAGTACTTC,once,TRBD2,TRBV6-1,TRBJ2-5
CASSSGHKNTGELFF,TGTGCCAGCAGTTCGGGACACAAGAACACCGGGGAGCTGTTTTTT,-,-,TRBV2,TRBJ2-2
CASSFFGTGRYGEQYF,TGTGCCAGCAGCTTCTTTGGGACAGGGCGGTACGGCGAGCAGTACTTC,-,TRBD1,TRBV7-9,TRBJ2-7
CASSLDTGTPKKYEQYF,TGTGCCAGCAGCTTAGACACCGGGACACCCAAAAAATACGAGCAGTACTTC,once,-,TRBV7-8,TRBJ2-7
CASSPLAGAMDTQYF,TGTGCCAGCAGCCCTTTGGCGGGGGCTATGGATACGCAGTATTTT,-,-,TRBV11-3,TRBJ2-3
CASSPLGGNTGELFF,TGCGCCAGCAGCCCCCTGGGGGGGAACACCGGGGAGCTGTTTTTT,-,-,TRBV5-1,TRBJ2-2
CASSLVSRDRGEQYF,TGTGCCAGCAGCTTAGTCAGCCGGGACAGGGGCGAGCAGTACTTC,few,TRBD1,TRBV7-2,TRBJ2-7
CASSLDRAETQYF,TGTGCCAGCAGTCTAGACAGGGCCGAGACCCAGTACTTC,-,TRBD1,TRBV5-4,TRBJ2-5